One and the same sample provided the 16 T cell receptor beta chains below, sequenced in a study of shared clonotypes between healthy human individuals. Profiled with immunoSEQ multiplex PCR; TCRdb holds only in-frame clones, not every one. The table records about 670,000 clones, 72% of them present only once. Input material: memory CD4+ T cells sorted from blood. Indicated subset: CD45RA-negative fraction. These receptors all come from a woman aged 25 to 45 in good health.

This clone was observed once. The chain recombines TRBV19 with TRBJ2-1; 9 bases align to TRBD2. This CDR3 comprises 15 residues. The trim removed 10 bases at V and 7 bases at J, leaving 14 bases unmatched. CDR1 LNHDA and CDR2 SQIVND come from the germline V gene (reference sequence). Written as DNA, the CDR3 is TGTGCCATCTCGAATGGTCTAGCGGGATCAAATGAGCAGTTCTTC. Residues: CAISNGLAGSNEQFF.

This chain joins TRBV6-4 and TRBJ2-1, with 11 bases matching TRBD1. Germline V lookup: CDR1 MRHNA, CDR2 SNTAGT. V gave up 5 bases and J gave up 9 bases; unmatched junction bases: 15. The CDR3 is made up of 17 amino acids. CDR3 region: CASSTYDRDRGACEQFF. The CDR3 DNA reads as TGTGCCAGCAGTACCTACGACCGGGACAGGGGGGCATGTGAGCAGTTCTTC.

The CDR3 region is CASSLGSSGHNEQFF. The CDR3 nucleotides are TGTGCCAGCAGCTTAGGTAGTAGCGGCCACAATGAGCAGTTCTTC. The rearrangement uses TRBV11-3 and TRBJ2-1, with D perhaps matching TRBD2 (6 bases). The CDR3 sequence is 15 residues long. V was trimmed by 1 base and J by 5 bases, leaving 12 bases between them. Germline-derived CDR1 and CDR2 are SGHNT and YENEEA.

This rearrangement joins TRBV6-1 to TRBJ1-2; D might be TRBD1 (6 bases). The CDR3 has 13 amino acids. Germline V CDR1 and CDR2: MNHNS, SASEGT. Deletions cut 2 bases from V and 2 bases from J, with 6 bases between. This CDR3 is CASSETGNYGYTF. Here the CDR3 DNA reads TGTGCCAGCAGTGAAACAGGGAACTATGGCTACACCTTC.

The table lists this clone with a count of one. V gene TRBV7-2 combines with J gene TRBJ2-5; no clear D. Germline lookup yields CDR1 SGHTA and CDR2 FQGNSA. The CDR3 contains 13 residues. V was pared by 1 base and J by 6 bases, with 9 bases between. CDR3 region: CASSLVAEKTQYF. The DNA of the CDR3 is TGTGCCAGCAGCTTAGTGGCGGAGAAGACCCAGTACTTC.

The chain employs TRBV27 and TRBJ1-2, with 9 bases matching TRBD1. The CDR3 spans 14 residues. Unmatched junction bases numbered 4, after V lost 6 bases and J lost 2 bases. Germline V gene lookup returns CDR1 MNHEY and CDR2 SMNVEV (reference sequence). CDR3: CASRADRGNYGYTF. CDR3 nucleotides: TGTGCCAGCAGAGCGGACAGGGGCAACTATGGCTACACCTTC.

This clone was detected only once. This chain uses TRBV27 with TRBJ1-2; unclear D gene. Trimming took off 5 bases at V and 4 bases at J, with 17 bases between the two ends. The CDR3 consists of 15 residues. Germline CDR1 reads MNHEY; CDR2 reads SMNVEV (reference sequence). In DNA, the CDR3 is TGTGCCAGCAGTCCCCGGGTTGGATTAGCCTATGGCTACACCTTC. Translation: CASSPRVGLAYGYTF.

This chain connects TRBV2 to TRBJ2-2; TRBD1 is a possible D gene (5 bases). Trimming cost V 7 bases and J 7 bases, with 13 bases left between them. The CDR3 is made up of 13 amino acids. Germline V gene data show CDR1 as SNHLY and CDR2 as FYNNEI. DNA for the CDR3: TGTGCCAGCAATGGCGCAGGGATCGGGGAGCTGTTTTTT. This codes for CASNGAGIGELFF.

The chain carries TRBV7-7 and TRBJ2-7; 7 nucleotides agree with TRBD2. This CDR3 has 11 amino acids. Germline loops: CDR1 SSHAT, CDR2 FNYEAQ (reference sequence). V was pared by 6 bases and J by 5 bases, with 1 base of the junction left unmatched. The CDR3 protein is CASRGRDEQYF. The CDR3 coding sequence is TGTGCCAGCAGGGGGAGGGACGAGCAGTACTTC.

The CDR3 reads CAGGKVLGEAFF. The DNA of the CDR3 is TGTGCCGGGGGAAAAGTTTTGGGGGAAGCTTTCTTT. The rearrangement uses TRBV30 and TRBJ1-1; D is perhaps TRBD1 (5 bases). Germline values: CDR1 GTSNPN, CDR2 SVGIG (reference sequence). The CDR3 runs to 12 residues. Trimming pared 8 bases from V and 8 bases from J, leaving 18 bases between. Full variable domain (missing parts from reference TRBV30 and TRBJ1-1): SQTIHQWPATLVQPVGSPLSLECTVEGTSNPNLYWYRQAAGRGLQLLFYSVGIGQISSEVPQNLSASRPQDRQFILSSKKLLLSDSGFYLCAGGKVLGEAFFGQGTRLTVV.

This clone was observed a few times. The J gene is TRBJ2-7, the V gene TRBV28; 10 bases line up with TRBD1. Trimming cost V 8 bases and J 8 bases; bases outside gene matches: 9. Germline values: CDR1 MDHEN, CDR2 SYDVKM. This CDR3 contains 13 residues. The CDR3 sequence: CASSGTGDPKQYF. For the CDR3, the DNA is TGTGCCAGCTCTGGGACAGGGGACCCCAAGCAGTACTTC. Using reference TRBV28 and TRBJ2-7 for the parts outside the CDR3, the full variable domain is DVKVTQSSRYLVKRTGEKVFLECVQDMDHENMFWYRQDPGLGLRLIYFSYDVKMKEKGDIPEGYSVSREKKERFSLILESASTNQTSMYLCASSGTGDPKQYFGPGTRLTVT.

The table lists this clone with a few counts. The chain links TRBV19 to TRBJ2-1, with TRBD2 matching over 10 bases. V shed 2 bases, J shed 2 bases, and the junction held 3 bases outside the gene matches. Germline-derived CDR1 and CDR2 are LNHDA and SQIVND (reference sequence). The CDR3 is 16 residues long. The CDR3 DNA reads TGTGCCAGTAGTATAAAGCTAGCGGGAGCCTACAATGAGCAGTTCTTC. Its protein product is CASSIKLAGAYNEQFF.

J is TRBJ2-5 and V is TRBV23-1; 8 bases agree with TRBD1. TRBV23-1 is classed as an ORF, of uncertain function. V shed 0 bases, J shed 4 bases, and the junction held 4 bases outside the gene matches. The CDR3 is made up of 15 amino acids. The CDR3 DNA reads TGCGCCAGCAGTCAATCAGGCCAGGGGGCAGAGACCCAGTACTTC. Protein: CASSQSGQGAETQYF.

V gene TRBV6-4 combines with J gene TRBJ2-1; weak D call: TRBD2 (6 bases). Germline CDR1 MRHNA, CDR2 SNTAGT. V dropped 3 bases and J dropped 0 bases, with 9 bases sitting between them. This CDR3 has 15 residues. As DNA, the CDR3 is TGTGCCAGCAGTGAGCTTAGCGGCTCCTACAATGAGCAGTTCTTC. Amino acid sequence: CASSELSGSYNEQFF.

The V and J genes are TRBV2 and TRBJ2-3; 7 bases agree with TRBD1. V shed 5 bases and J 0 bases; nucleotides not matched to a gene: 5. This CDR3 comprises 15 residues. Germline CDR1 is SNHLY and CDR2 is FYNNEI. The CDR3 sequence: CASSRGGPSTDTQYF. The CDR3 region has the DNA TGTGCCAGCAGTAGAGGGGGCCCTAGCACAGATACGCAGTATTTT.

A note on this clone: Other DNA sequences in this sample translate to the same CDR3. V usage is TRBV28 and J usage is TRBJ2-6; D uncertain. The germline V gene encodes CDR1 MDHEN and CDR2 SYDVKM. V lost 6 bases and J lost 0, with 3 bases in between. CDR3 size: 13 residues. CDR3 amino acids: CASRSSGANVLTF. CDR3 DNA: TGTGCCAGCAGATCCTCTGGGGCCAACGTCCTGACTTTC.